The rows below give T cell receptor beta chains drawn from one sample of a study of identical twins. TCRdb used MiXCR to reprocess the 5' RACE reads, holding one entry per CDR3 protein. This sample has about 700,000 distinct CDR3 sequences; less than 10% occur once, and the top ten carry around 0.95%. These data were also filed under a second study, of yellow fever vaccine responses in identical twins.

The sequencing input was PBMCs. Receptor source: a young woman in good health. Each CDR3 is given with its conserved first and last residue. Fields, in order: J gene, V gene, clone size, CDR3 protein. Not every row has a clone size; where given, it reads once, few, many or a size class.

j_call: TRBJ2-7; v_call: TRBV20-1; clone_size: many; cdr3_aa: CSARERTSGYEQYF
j_call: TRBJ2-3; v_call: TRBV12-3/TRBV12-4; clone_size: -; cdr3_aa: CASIEGFGTQYF
j_call: TRBJ2-2; v_call: TRBV29-1; clone_size: many; cdr3_aa: CSVEEDRAAGELFF
j_call: TRBJ2-3; v_call: TRBV5-1; clone_size: many; cdr3_aa: CASSLAGADTQYF
j_call: TRBJ2-5; v_call: TRBV29-1; clone_size: few; cdr3_aa: CSFGQSQETQYF
j_call: TRBJ2-5; v_call: TRBV20-1; clone_size: -; cdr3_aa: CSARSSRGGETQYF
j_call: TRBJ2-3; v_call: TRBV9; clone_size: -; cdr3_aa: CASSVLPTDTQYF
j_call: TRBJ1-4; v_call: TRBV6-5; clone_size: -; cdr3_aa: CASSYGLIGGDEKLFF
j_call: TRBJ2-3; v_call: TRBV14; clone_size: many; cdr3_aa: CASSQVFGTSATDTQYF
j_call: TRBJ2-1; v_call: TRBV7-2; clone_size: many; cdr3_aa: CASSLVWDNEQFF
j_call: TRBJ1-2; v_call: TRBV29-1; clone_size: many; cdr3_aa: CSVVSRSGYYGYTF
j_call: TRBJ2-3; v_call: TRBV6-1; clone_size: once; cdr3_aa: CASSRLSTSGREDTQYF
j_call: TRBJ2-3; v_call: TRBV20-1; clone_size: few; cdr3_aa: CSGLRTDTQYF
j_call: TRBJ2-3; v_call: TRBV5-6; clone_size: few; cdr3_aa: CASRPRTSSDTQYF
j_call: TRBJ2-3; v_call: TRBV4-1; clone_size: few; cdr3_aa: CASSQDRTPHGTRYF
j_call: TRBJ2-7; v_call: TRBV4-3; clone_size: -; cdr3_aa: CASSRNPSGNSYEQYF
j_call: TRBJ2-3; v_call: TRBV7-2; clone_size: few; cdr3_aa: CASSFSLRDTQYF
j_call: TRBJ2-2; v_call: TRBV10-3; clone_size: many; cdr3_aa: CATGRVLNTGELFF
j_call: TRBJ1-6; v_call: TRBV29-1; clone_size: -; cdr3_aa: CSVEGGTTTYNSPLHF
j_call: TRBJ2-7; v_call: TRBV29-1; clone_size: -; cdr3_aa: CSVDDRVGEQYF
j_call: TRBJ1-2; v_call: TRBV12-3/TRBV12-4; clone_size: -; cdr3_aa: CASGLGVQGRGYTF
j_call: TRBJ2-1; v_call: TRBV29-1; clone_size: few; cdr3_aa: CSVEDGQGALMWQFF
j_call: TRBJ2-1; v_call: TRBV5-1; clone_size: -; cdr3_aa: CASSPGVNSYNEQFF
j_call: TRBJ2-3; v_call: TRBV7-8; clone_size: -; cdr3_aa: CASSFQDRPGTDTQYF
j_call: TRBJ1-3; v_call: TRBV29-1; clone_size: -; cdr3_aa: CSVEDRTYGNTIYF
j_call: TRBJ2-5; v_call: TRBV7-2; clone_size: few; cdr3_aa: CASSLRVLAEQETQYF
j_call: TRBJ2-3; v_call: TRBV27; clone_size: few; cdr3_aa: CASSFLPDGTDTQYF
j_call: TRBJ1-1; v_call: TRBV12-3/TRBV12-4; clone_size: -; cdr3_aa: CASRLDAGEAFF
j_call: TRBJ1-5; v_call: TRBV12-3/TRBV12-4; clone_size: many; cdr3_aa: CASKRTGDSNQPQHF
j_call: TRBJ1-1; v_call: TRBV29-1; clone_size: few; cdr3_aa: CGASTEAFF
j_call: TRBJ2-6; v_call: TRBV4-3; clone_size: -; cdr3_aa: CASSQASGTGANVLTF
j_call: TRBJ2-7; v_call: TRBV11-1; clone_size: -; cdr3_aa: CASSPRGVGSPSYEQYF
j_call: TRBJ2-7; v_call: TRBV7-9; clone_size: few; cdr3_aa: CASRPSRDIYEQYF
j_call: TRBJ2-3; v_call: TRBV2; clone_size: many; cdr3_aa: CASRDRASTDTQYF
j_call: TRBJ2-2; v_call: TRBV6-5; clone_size: few; cdr3_aa: CASSYGGRNTGELFF
j_call: TRBJ1-5; v_call: TRBV2; clone_size: few; cdr3_aa: CASKPDRALNQPQHF
j_call: TRBJ1-1; v_call: TRBV6-1; clone_size: -; cdr3_aa: CAVTGGYPEAFF
j_call: TRBJ2-3; v_call: TRBV9; clone_size: many; cdr3_aa: CASSDGVVITDTQYF
j_call: TRBJ1-4; v_call: TRBV29-1; clone_size: -; cdr3_aa: CSVVGQGNEKLFF
j_call: TRBJ2-1; v_call: TRBV24-1; clone_size: few; cdr3_aa: CATSDSAGGNPNEQFF
j_call: TRBJ2-1; v_call: TRBV11-2; clone_size: -; cdr3_aa: CASSFFALDREQFF
j_call: TRBJ2-1; v_call: TRBV5-1; clone_size: many; cdr3_aa: CASSFLAGAVYNEQFF
j_call: TRBJ2-2; v_call: TRBV20-1; clone_size: -; cdr3_aa: CSARDLRTDTGELFF
j_call: TRBJ1-1; v_call: TRBV29-1; clone_size: -; cdr3_aa: CSVENNSDVAFF
j_call: TRBJ2-5; v_call: TRBV30; clone_size: -; cdr3_aa: CAWSSSETQYF
j_call: TRBJ2-7; v_call: TRBV7-6; clone_size: few; cdr3_aa: CASSSISGGYYEQYF
j_call: TRBJ2-2; v_call: TRBV12-3/TRBV12-4; clone_size: many; cdr3_aa: CASSPGTSGTRGGELFF
j_call: TRBJ2-5; v_call: TRBV7-2; clone_size: -; cdr3_aa: CASSLAGQGAETQYF
j_call: TRBJ2-7; v_call: TRBV11-2; clone_size: -; cdr3_aa: CASSRLQSSYEQYF
j_call: TRBJ2-2; v_call: TRBV10-3; clone_size: -; cdr3_aa: CAISESPGTGTPGELFF
j_call: TRBJ2-1; v_call: TRBV4-2; clone_size: -; cdr3_aa: CTSSPPGLAGQNEQFF
j_call: TRBJ1-4; v_call: TRBV12-3/TRBV12-4; clone_size: many; cdr3_aa: CASSKRDEKLFF
j_call: TRBJ1-1; v_call: TRBV18; clone_size: few; cdr3_aa: CASSKTGGLGNTEAFF
j_call: TRBJ2-7; v_call: TRBV20-1; clone_size: few; cdr3_aa: CSARDVSSSYEQYF
j_call: TRBJ1-2; v_call: TRBV29-1; clone_size: few; cdr3_aa: CSVDGAGYGYTF
j_call: TRBJ2-1; v_call: TRBV7-2; clone_size: few; cdr3_aa: CASSFPAGGSYNEQFF
j_call: TRBJ2-5; v_call: TRBV6-2/TRBV6-3; clone_size: few; cdr3_aa: CASSLNSQGSQETQYF
j_call: TRBJ1-5; v_call: TRBV12-3/TRBV12-4; clone_size: -; cdr3_aa: CASRLRQGNQPQHF
j_call: TRBJ2-5; v_call: TRBV12-3/TRBV12-4; clone_size: few; cdr3_aa: CASKGRNQETQYF
j_call: TRBJ2-1; v_call: TRBV12-3/TRBV12-4; clone_size: few; cdr3_aa: CASSLPGLAGYNEQFF